This T cell receptor beta chain emerged from a study of T cell responses to AZD1222 COVID-19 vaccine. Regarding the study as a whole: Donors in the cohort were predominantly white British and more often female, and clonal diversity was possibly underestimated. Vaccine-associated CD4 TCRs spanned spike, dominant at 160-218 and 743-854.

Method: immunoSEQ multiplex PCR; TCRdb's copy keeps in-frame clones and lacks some. The profile shows under 200,000 clones, about 90% of them singletons. This clone appeared a single time. Its antigen is undetermined. The CDR3 loop spans 15 amino acids. Trimming cost V 3 bases and J 0 bases, with 10 bases left between them. Germline values: CDR1 SGDLS, CDR2 YYNGEE. Material: peripheral blood, obtained on day 0 of AZD1222 vaccination. The clonotype was recovered from an adult in good health. The V and J genes are TRBV9 and TRBJ1-5; D unresolved. CDR3 sequence (DNA): TGTGCCAGCAGCGGGGCAGGAAATAGCAATCAGCCCCAGCATTTT. Its translation: CASSGAGNSNQPQHF.